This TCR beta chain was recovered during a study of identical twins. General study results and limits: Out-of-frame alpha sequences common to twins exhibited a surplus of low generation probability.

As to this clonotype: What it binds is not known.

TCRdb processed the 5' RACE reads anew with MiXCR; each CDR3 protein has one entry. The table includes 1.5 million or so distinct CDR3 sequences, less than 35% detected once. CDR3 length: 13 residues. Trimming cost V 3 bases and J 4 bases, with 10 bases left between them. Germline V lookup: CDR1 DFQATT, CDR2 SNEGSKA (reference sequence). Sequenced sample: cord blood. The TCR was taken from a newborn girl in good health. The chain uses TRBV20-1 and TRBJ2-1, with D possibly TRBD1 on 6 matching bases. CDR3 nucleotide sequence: TGCAGTGCTAGTAATACAGGGTACAATGAGCAGTTCTTC. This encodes CSASNTGYNEQFF.